This TCR beta chain was profiled in a study of OX40 agonist ivuxolimab in advanced cancers. Across the study: The drug used for patients, ivuxolimab, was an agonistic anti-OX40 (CD134) antibody. Enrolled patients in dose escalation had cancers that were hepatocellular carcinoma, melanoma, renal cell or head and neck cancer. Of the patients, three showed partial responses, one with hepatocellular carcinoma and two with cutaneous melanoma.

The repertoire was sequenced with immunoSEQ multiplex PCR; TCRdb's copy has only in-frame clones and lacks some. The data show 70,000 to 95,000 clones, about nine tenths seen once. This clone was observed once. This CDR3 is 14 amino acids long. CDR1 LNHDA and CDR2 SQIVND come from the germline V gene (reference sequence). V lost 7 bases and J lost 5; bases outside the gene matches: 4. The V and J genes are TRBV19 and TRBJ2-2; 10 nucleotides align to TRBD2. The receptor was isolated from an adult with an advanced solid tumor such as melanoma, head and neck, liver or kidney cancer. Sample: CD4+ or CD8+ T cells sorted from blood, taken in a trial of the OX40 agonist ivuxolimab. The CDR3 nucleotides are TGTGCCAGTAAGAGCGGGGGGGCTACCGGGGAGCTGTTTTTT. Residues: CASKSGGATGELFF.